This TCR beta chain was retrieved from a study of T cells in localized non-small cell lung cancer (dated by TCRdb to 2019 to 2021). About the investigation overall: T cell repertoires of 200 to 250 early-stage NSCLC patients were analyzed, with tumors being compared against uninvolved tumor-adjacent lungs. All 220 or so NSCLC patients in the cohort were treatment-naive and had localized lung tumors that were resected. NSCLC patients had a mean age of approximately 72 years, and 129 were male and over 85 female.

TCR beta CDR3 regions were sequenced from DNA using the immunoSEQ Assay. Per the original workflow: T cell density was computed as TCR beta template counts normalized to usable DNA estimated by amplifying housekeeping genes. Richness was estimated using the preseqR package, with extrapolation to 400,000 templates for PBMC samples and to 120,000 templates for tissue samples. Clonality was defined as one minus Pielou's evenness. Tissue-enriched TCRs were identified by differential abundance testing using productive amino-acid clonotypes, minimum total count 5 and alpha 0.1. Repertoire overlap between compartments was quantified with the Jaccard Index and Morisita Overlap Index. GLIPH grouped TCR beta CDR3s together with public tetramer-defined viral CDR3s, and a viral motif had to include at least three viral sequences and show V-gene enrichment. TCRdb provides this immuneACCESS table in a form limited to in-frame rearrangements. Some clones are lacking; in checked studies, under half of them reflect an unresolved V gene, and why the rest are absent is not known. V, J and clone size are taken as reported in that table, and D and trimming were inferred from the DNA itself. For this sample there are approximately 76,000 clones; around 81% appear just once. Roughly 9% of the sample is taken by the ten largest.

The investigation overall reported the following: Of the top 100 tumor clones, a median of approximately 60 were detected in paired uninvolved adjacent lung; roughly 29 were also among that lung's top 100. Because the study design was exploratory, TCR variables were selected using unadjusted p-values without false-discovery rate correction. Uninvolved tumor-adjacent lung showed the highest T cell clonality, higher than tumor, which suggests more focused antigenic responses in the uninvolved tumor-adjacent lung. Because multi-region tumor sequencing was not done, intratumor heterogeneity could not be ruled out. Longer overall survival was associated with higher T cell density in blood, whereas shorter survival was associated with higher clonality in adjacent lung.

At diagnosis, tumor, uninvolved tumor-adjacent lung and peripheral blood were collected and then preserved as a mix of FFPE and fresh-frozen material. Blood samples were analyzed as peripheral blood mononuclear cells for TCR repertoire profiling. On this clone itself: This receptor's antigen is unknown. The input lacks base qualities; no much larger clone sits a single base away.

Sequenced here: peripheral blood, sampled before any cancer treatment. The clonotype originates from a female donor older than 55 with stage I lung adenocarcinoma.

The CDR3 has the sequence CASSLVGEQYF. The base sequence is TGTGCCAGCAGCTTAGTCGGCGAGCAGTACTTC. In this chain, TRBV7-2 is recombined with TRBJ2-7, with an unclear D gene assignment. From its cysteine to its phenylalanine, the CDR3 spans 11 amino acids. This entry keeps only the CDR3 DNA: 33 bases, framed from base 1. From the germline V gene, CDR1 is SGHTA and CDR2 is FQGNSA. The V end loses 1 base and the J end loses 6 bases, and a stretch of 4 bases separates them.